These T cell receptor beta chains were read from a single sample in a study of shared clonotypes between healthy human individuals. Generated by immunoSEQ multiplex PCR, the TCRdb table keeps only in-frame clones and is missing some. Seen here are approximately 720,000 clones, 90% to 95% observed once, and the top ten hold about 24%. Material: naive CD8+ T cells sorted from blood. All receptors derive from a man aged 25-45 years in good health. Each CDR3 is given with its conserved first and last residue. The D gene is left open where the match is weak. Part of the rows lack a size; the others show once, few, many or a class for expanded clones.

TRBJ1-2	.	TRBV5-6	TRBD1	CASSSVGQGSDGYTF	TGTGCCAGCAGCTCTGTGGGACAGGGCTCTGATGGCTACACCTTC
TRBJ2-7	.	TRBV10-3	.	CAISVDRFPYEQYF	TGTGCCATCAGTGTTGACAGGTTTCCCTACGAGCAGTACTTC
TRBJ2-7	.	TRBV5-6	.	CASSEQESYEQYF	TGTGCCAGCAGCGAACAGGAGTCCTACGAGCAGTACTTC
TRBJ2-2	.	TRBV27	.	CASSFSGRGVTGELFF	TGTGCCAGCAGTTTCTCAGGAAGGGGCGTCACCGGGGAGCTGTTTTTT
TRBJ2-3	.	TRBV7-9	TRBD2	CASIRLAGVLDTQYF	TGTGCCAGCATTCGGCTAGCGGGAGTTTTGGATACGCAGTATTTT
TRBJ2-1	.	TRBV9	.	CASSGDSNEQFF	TGTGCCAGCAGCGGGGATTCAAATGAGCAGTTCTTC
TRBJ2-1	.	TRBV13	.	CAVRSRAYNEQFF	TGTGCCGTAAGGAGTCGCGCCTACAATGAGCAGTTCTTC
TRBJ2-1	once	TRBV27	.	CASSPFWPSSYNEQFF	TGTGCCAGCAGTCCCTTTTGGCCGAGCTCCTACAATGAGCAGTTCTTC
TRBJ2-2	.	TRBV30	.	CATGEIRPGELFF	TGTGCCACGGGGGAAATTAGGCCCGGGGAGCTGTTTTTT
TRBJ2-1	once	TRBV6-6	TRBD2	CASSRGLAGVNEQFF	TGTGCCAGCAGTCGCGGACTAGCGGGAGTCAATGAGCAGTTCTTC
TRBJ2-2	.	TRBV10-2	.	CAINRVGDTGELFF	TGCGCCATCAACAGGGTTGGGGACACCGGGGAGCTGTTTTTT
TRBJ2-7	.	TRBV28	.	CASRGGGWEQYF	TGTGCCAGCAGAGGGGGGGGATGGGAGCAGTACTTC
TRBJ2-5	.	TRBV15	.	CATSRAAGELETQYF	TGTGCCACCAGCAGAGCAGCCGGGGAGCTAGAGACCCAGTACTTC
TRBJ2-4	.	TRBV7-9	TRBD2	CASSPSGTSAKNIQYF	TGTGCCAGCAGCCCCAGTGGGACTAGCGCCAAAAACATTCAGTACTTC
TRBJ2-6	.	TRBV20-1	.	CSAGGANVLTF	TGCAGTGCCGGGGGGGCCAACGTCCTGACTTTC
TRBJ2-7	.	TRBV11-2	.	CASSLEGSYEQYF	TGTGCCAGCAGCTTAGAGGGGTCCTACGAGCAGTACTTC
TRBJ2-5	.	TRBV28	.	CASWPGSQETQYF	TGTGCCAGCTGGCCCGGGTCCCAAGAGACCCAGTACTTC
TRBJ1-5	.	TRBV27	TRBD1	CASRPRDRPNQPQHF	TGTGCCAGCAGGCCCCGGGACAGACCCAATCAGCCCCAGCATTTT
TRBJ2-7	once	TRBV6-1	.	CASSEVKVMDFEQYF	TGTGCCAGCAGTGAAGTTAAGGTTATGGACTTCGAGCAGTACTTC
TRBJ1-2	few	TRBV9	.	CASSVGRDGYTF	TGTGCCAGCAGCGTAGGGAGGGATGGCTACACCTTC
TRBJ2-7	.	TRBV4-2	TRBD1	CASSQGTGTGVYEQYF	TGTGCCAGCAGCCAAGGCACCGGGACAGGGGTCTACGAGCAGTACTTC
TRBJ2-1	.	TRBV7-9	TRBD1	CASSLNRGTPSHEQFF	TGTGCCAGCAGCTTAAACAGGGGGACCCCCAGCCATGAGCAGTTCTTC
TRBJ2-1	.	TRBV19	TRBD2	CASTPWASGSTSYNEQFF	TGTGCCAGTACCCCTTGGGCTAGCGGGAGTACCTCCTACAATGAGCAGTTCTTC
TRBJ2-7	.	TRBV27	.	CASSSSLWEQYF	TGTGCCAGCAGTTCCTCACTTTGGGAGCAGTACTTC
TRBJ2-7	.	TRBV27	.	CASSLSGGSYEQYF	TGTGCCAGCAGTTTATCCGGGGGCTCCTACGAGCAGTACTTC
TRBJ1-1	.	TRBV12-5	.	CASGLALNTEAFF	TGTGCTAGTGGTTTGGCCCTTAACACTGAAGCTTTCTTT
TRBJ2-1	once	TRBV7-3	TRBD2	CASSYNVASGRAINEQFF	TGTGCCAGCAGCTATAACGTGGCTAGCGGGAGGGCCATCAATGAGCAGTTCTTC
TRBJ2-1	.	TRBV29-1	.	CSVEDGRTASYNEQFF	TGCAGCGTTGAAGATGGCAGGACAGCCTCCTACAATGAGCAGTTCTTC
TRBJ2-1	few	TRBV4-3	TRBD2	CASSQATSGSYNEQFF	TGCGCCAGCAGCCAAGCGACCAGCGGGAGCTACAATGAGCAGTTCTTC
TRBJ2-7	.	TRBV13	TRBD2	CASSPVGLASFSRDEQYF	TGTGCCAGCAGCCCAGTGGGACTAGCAAGTTTTTCCCGAGACGAGCAGTACTTC
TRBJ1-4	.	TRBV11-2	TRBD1	CASSLGQGPEKLFF	TGTGCCAGCAGCCTGGGACAGGGGCCGGAAAAACTGTTTTTT
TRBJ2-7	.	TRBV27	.	CASSLGQYGYEQYF	TGTGCCAGCAGTCTCGGACAGTATGGCTACGAGCAGTACTTC
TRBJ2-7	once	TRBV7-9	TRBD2	CASSGTSGKSDYEQYF	TGTGCCAGCAGTGGAACTAGCGGGAAGTCCGACTACGAGCAGTACTTC
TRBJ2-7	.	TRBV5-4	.	CASSLWPRGNSYEQYF	TGTGCCAGCAGCTTGTGGCCAAGGGGGAATTCCTACGAGCAGTACTTC
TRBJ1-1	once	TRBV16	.	CASSQLGGFTPEAFF	TGTGCCAGCAGCCAATTGGGGGGGTTCACGCCTGAAGCTTTCTTT
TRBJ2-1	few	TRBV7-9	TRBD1	CASSLAQGAWNEQFF	TGTGCCAGCAGCTTAGCCCAGGGGGCTTGGAATGAGCAGTTCTTC
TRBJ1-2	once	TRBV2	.	CASGVTGQAIEYGYTF	TGTGCCAGCGGGGTGACCGGGCAGGCCATTGAATATGGCTACACCTTC
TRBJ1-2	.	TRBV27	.	CASARRGSFNYGYTF	TGTGCCAGTGCAAGACGGGGGTCGTTTAACTATGGCTACACCTTC
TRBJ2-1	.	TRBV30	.	CAWITGSGYEQFF	TGTGCCTGGATTACCGGGAGCGGGTATGAGCAGTTCTTC
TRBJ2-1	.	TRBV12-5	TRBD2	CASAPTSGRIHEQFF	TGTGCTAGTGCCCCGACTAGCGGGAGAATCCATGAGCAGTTCTTC
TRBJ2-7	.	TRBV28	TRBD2	CASSQEAGGSRKQYF	TGTGCCAGCAGCCAGGAGGCGGGAGGGAGTAGGAAGCAGTACTTC